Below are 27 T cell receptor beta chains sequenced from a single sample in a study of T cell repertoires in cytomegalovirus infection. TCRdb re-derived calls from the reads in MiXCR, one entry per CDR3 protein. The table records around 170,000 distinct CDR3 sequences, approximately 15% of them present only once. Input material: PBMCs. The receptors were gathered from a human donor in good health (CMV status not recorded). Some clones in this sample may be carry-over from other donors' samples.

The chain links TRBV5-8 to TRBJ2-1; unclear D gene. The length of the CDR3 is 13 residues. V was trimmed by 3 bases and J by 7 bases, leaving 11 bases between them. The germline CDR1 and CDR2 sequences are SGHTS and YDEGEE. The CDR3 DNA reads TGTGCCAGCAGCTGGAGCAGAAGGAATGAGCAGTTCTTC. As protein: CASSWSRRNEQFF.

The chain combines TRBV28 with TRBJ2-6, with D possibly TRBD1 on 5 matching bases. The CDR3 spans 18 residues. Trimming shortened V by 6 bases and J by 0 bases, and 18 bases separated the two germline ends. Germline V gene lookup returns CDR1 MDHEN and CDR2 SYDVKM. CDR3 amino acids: CASRTLTETFSGANVLTF. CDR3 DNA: TGTGCCAGCAGAACGTTGACAGAAACCTTCTCTGGGGCCAACGTCCTGACTTTC.

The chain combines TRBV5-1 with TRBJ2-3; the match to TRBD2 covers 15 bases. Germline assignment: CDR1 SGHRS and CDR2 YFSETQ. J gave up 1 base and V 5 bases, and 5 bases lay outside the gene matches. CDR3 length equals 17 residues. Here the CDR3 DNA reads TGCGCCAGCAGTCACGGACTAGCGGGAGGGGGCACAGATACGCAGTATTTT. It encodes CASSHGLAGGGTDTQYF.

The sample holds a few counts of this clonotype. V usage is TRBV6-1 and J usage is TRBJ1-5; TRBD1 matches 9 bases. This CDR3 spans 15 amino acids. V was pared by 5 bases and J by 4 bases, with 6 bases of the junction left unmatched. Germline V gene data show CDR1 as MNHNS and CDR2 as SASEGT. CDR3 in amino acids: CASSFQGQGNQPQHF. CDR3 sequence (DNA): TGTGCCAGCAGTTTTCAAGGACAGGGGAATCAGCCCCAGCATTTT.

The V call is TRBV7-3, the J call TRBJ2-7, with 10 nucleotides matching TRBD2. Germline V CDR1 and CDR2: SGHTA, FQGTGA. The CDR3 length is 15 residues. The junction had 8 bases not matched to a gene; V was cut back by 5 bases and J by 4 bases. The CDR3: CASSAAGGSGYEQYF. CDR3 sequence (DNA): TGTGCCAGCAGCGCAGCGGGAGGGTCGGGGTACGAGCAGTACTTC.

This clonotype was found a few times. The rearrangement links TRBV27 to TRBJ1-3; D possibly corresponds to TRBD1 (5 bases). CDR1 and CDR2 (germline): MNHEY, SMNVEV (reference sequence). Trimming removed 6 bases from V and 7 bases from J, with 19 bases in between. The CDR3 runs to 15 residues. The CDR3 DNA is TGTGCCAGCAGCGATAGTGGCCTCGGGGGGAACACCATATATTTT. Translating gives CASSDSGLGGNTIYF.

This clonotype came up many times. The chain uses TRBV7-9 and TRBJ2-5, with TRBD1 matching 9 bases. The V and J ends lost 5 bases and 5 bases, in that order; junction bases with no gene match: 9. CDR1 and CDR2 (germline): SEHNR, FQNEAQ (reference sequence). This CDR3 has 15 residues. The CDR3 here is CASSRRDRAGETQYF. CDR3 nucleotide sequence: TGTGCCAGCAGCCGTCGGGACAGGGCTGGGGAGACCCAGTACTTC. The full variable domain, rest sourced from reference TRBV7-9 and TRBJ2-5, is DTGVSQNPRHKITKRGQNVTFRCDPISEHNRLYWYRQTLGQGPEFLTYFQNEAQLEKSRLLSDRFSAERPKGSFSTLEIQRTEQGDSAMYLCASSRRDRAGETQYFGPGTRLLVL.

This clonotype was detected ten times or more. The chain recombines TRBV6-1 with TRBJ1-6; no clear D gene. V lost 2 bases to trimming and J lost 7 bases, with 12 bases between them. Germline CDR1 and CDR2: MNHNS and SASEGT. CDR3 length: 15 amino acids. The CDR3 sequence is CASSERGPLNSPLHF. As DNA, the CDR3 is TGTGCCAGCAGTGAAAGAGGCCCTTTGAATTCACCCCTCCACTTT.

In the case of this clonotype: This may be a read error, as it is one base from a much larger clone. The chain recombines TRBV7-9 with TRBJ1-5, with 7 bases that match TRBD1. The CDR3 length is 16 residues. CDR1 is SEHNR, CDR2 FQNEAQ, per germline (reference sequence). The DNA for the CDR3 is TGTACCAGCAGCCCTACAGGGGACGGGAGCAATCAGCCCCAGCATTTT. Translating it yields CTSSPTGDGSNQPQHF.

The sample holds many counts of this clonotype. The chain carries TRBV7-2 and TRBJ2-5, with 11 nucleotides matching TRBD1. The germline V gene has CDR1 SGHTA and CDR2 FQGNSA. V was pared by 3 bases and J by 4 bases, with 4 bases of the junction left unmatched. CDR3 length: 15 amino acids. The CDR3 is CASSLDRGPAETQYF. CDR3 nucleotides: TGTGCCAGCAGCTTGGACAGGGGGCCAGCAGAGACCCAGTACTTC.

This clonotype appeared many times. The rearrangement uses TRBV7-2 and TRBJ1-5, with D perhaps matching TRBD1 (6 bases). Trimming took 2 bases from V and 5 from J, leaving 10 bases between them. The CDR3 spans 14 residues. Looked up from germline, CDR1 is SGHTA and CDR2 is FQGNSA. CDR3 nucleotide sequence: TGTGCCAGCAGCTTAAGGGACAATGATCAGCCCCAGCATTTT. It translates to CASSLRDNDQPQHF. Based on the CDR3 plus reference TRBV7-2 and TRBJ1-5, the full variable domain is GAGVSQSPSNKVTEKGKDVELRCDPISGHTALYWYRQSLGQGLEFLIYFQGNSAPDKSGLPSDRFSAERTGGSVSTLTIQRTQQEDSAVYLCASSLRDNDQPQHFGDGTRLSIL.

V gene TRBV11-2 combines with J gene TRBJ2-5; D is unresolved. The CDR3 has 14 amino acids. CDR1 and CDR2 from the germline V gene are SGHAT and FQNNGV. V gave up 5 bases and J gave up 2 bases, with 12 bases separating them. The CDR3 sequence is CASSADGRQETQYF. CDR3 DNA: TGTGCCAGCAGCGCCGACGGCAGGCAAGAGACCCAGTACTTC.

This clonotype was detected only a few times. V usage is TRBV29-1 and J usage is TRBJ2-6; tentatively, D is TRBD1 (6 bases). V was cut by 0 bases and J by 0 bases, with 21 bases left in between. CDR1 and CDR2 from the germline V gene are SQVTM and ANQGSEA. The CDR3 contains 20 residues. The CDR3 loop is CSVEDQVGTSLDSGANVLTF. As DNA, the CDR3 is TGCAGCGTTGAAGATCAAGTGGGGACATCCCTTGACTCTGGGGCCAACGTCCTGACTTTC. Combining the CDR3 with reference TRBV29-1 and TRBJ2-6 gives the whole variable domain SAVISQKPSRDICQRGTSLTIQCQVDSQVTMMFWYRQQPGQSLTLIATANQGSEATYESGFVIDKFPISRPNLTFSTLTVSNMSPEDSSIYLCSVEDQVGTSLDSGANVLTFGAGSRLTVL.

CDR3 protein: CATSRDLQGPGEKLFF. The CDR3 region has the DNA TGTGCCACCAGCAGAGATTTGCAGGGACCAGGTGAAAAACTGTTTTTT. This rearrangement joins TRBV15 to TRBJ1-4, with D perhaps matching TRBD1 (5 bases). The CDR3 is 16 amino acids. V lost 0 bases, J lost 7 bases, and 15 bases lay in between. Germline lookup yields CDR1 LNHNV and CDR2 YYDKDF (reference sequence).

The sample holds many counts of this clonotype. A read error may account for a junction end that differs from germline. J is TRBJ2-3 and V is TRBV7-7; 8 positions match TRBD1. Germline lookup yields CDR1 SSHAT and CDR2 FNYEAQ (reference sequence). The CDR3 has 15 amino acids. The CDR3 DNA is TGTGCTAGCAGCTTAAACCCAGGGGGCGCAGATACGCAGTATTTT. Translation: CASSLNPGGADTQYF. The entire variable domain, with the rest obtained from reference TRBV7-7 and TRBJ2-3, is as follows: GAGVSQSPRYKVTKRGQDVTLRCDPISSHATLYWYQQALGQGPEFLTYFNYEAQPDKSGLPSDRFSAERPEGSISTLTIQRTEQRDSAMYRCASSLNPGGADTQYFGPGTRLTVL.

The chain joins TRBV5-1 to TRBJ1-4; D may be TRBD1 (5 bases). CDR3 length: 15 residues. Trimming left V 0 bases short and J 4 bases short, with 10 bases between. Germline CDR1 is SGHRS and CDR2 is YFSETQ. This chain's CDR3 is CASSLAVGVNEKLFF. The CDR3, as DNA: TGCGCCAGCAGCTTGGCGGTGGGGGTTAATGAAAAACTGTTTTTT.

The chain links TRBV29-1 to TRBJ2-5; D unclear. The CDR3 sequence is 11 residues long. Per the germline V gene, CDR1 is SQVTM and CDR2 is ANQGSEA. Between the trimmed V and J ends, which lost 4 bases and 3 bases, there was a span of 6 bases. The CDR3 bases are TGCAGCGTTGTCCCGAAAGAGACCCAGTACTTC. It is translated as CSVVPKETQYF.

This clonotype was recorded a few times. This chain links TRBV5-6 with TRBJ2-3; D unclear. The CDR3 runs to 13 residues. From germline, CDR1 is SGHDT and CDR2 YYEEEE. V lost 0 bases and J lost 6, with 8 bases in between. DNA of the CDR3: TGTGCCAGCAGCTTGGGTGGATGGGATACGCAGTATTTT. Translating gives CASSLGGWDTQYF.

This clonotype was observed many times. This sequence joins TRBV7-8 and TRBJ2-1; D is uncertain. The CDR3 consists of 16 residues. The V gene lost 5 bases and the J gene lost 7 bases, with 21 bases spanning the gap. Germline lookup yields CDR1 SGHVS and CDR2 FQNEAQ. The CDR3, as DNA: TGTGCCAGCAGCACCCGGACGTCAGGTGTTGGGAATGAGCAGTTCTTC. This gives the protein CASSTRTSGVGNEQFF.

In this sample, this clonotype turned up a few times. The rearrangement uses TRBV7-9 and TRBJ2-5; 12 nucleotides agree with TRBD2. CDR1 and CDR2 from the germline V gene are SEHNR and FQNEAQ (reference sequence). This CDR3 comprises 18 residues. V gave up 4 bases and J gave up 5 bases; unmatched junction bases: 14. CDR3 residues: CASSSNRLAGVFGETQYF. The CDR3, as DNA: TGTGCCAGCAGCTCAAACCGACTAGCGGGAGTGTTTGGTGAGACCCAGTACTTC.

CDR3: CASSSPTSNQPQHF. CDR3 bases: TGTGCCAGCAGTTCCCCGACAAGCAATCAGCCCCAGCATTTT. This chain uses TRBV6-6 with TRBJ1-5; D unresolved. The V and J ends lost 4 bases and 1 base respectively, with 8 bases between them. The CDR3 sequence is 14 residues long. Germline CDR1 is MNHNY and CDR2 is SVGAGI (reference sequence).

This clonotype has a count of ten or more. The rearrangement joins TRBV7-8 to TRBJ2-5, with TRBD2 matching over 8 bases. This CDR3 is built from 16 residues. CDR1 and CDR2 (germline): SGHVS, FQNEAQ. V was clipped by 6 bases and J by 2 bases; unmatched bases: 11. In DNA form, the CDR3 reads TGTGCCAGCAGTTCCCGGGAGGGAACGGTTCAAGAGACCCAGTACTTC. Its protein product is CASSSREGTVQETQYF.

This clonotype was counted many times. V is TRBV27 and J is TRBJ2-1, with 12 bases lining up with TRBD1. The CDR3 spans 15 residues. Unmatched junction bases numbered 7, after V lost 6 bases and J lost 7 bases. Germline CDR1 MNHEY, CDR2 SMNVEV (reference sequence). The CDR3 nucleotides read TGTGCCAGCAGCCCCGGGACAGGGGGCTTGAATGAGCAGTTCTTC. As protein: CASSPGTGGLNEQFF.

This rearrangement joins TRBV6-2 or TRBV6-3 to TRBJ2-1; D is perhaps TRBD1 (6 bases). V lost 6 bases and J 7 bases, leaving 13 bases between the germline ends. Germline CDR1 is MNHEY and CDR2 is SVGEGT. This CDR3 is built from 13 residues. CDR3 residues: CASSPATGNEQFF. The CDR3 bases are TGTGCCAGCAGCCCGGCAACAGGGAATGAGCAGTTCTTC.

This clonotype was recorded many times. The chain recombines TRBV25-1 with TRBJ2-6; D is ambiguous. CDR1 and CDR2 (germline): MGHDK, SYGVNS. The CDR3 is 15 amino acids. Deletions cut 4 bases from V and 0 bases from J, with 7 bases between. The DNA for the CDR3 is TGTGCCAGCAGTGTCATAATCTCTGGGGCCAACGTCCTGACTTTC. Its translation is CASSVIISGANVLTF.

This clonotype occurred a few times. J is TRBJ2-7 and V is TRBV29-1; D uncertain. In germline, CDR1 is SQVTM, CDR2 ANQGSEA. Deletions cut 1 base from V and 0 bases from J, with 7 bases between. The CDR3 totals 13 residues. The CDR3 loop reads CSVEGADSYEQYF. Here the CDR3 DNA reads TGCAGCGTTGAAGGCGCAGACTCCTACGAGCAGTACTTC.

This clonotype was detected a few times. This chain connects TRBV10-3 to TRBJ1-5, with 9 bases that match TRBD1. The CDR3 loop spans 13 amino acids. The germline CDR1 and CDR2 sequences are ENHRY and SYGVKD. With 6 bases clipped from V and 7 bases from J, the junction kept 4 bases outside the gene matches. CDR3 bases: TGTGCCATCAGCGGACAGGGGAGGCAGCCCCAGCATTTT. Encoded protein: CAISGQGRQPQHF.